This T cell receptor beta chain emerged from a study of blood T cell repertoires in COVID-19 (TCRdb year 2020). With regard to the full study: The collaborator samples originated in the United States, Italy and Spain and spanned the acute and convalescent phases of COVID-19. The material from the prospective study consisted of cDNA or gDNA derived from T cells, B-cell-depleted T cells, or PBMCs. The dataset comprised deeply sampled blood TCRbeta repertoires from subjects exposed to, actively infected with, or recovered from COVID-19. A freely available public database, intended as a resource for researchers studying the immune response to SARS-CoV-2, is where the repertoires were released. The samples were drawn from two sources: the first 160 participants of the ongoing ImmuneRACE study, and fewer than 1,500 subjects contributed by 6 global collaborators. Nearly every sample came with metadata listing a de-identified subject ID, COVID-19 status, age in years and sex. Where HLA class I and class II types were available, the types were taken from metadata supplied by the sample provider, not from assay-based typing.

Here is what the overall study found, with its caveats: The quantity of clinical and demographic metadata differed by source and by participant and was supplied without curation.

Collaborating institutions collected whole blood in K2EDTA tubes following their own protocols. For TCRbeta analysis, collaborator samples were shipped as frozen whole blood, as isolated PBMCs, or as DNA extracted from either sample type. TCRbeta CDR3 regions were amplified from genomic DNA by means of the immunoSEQ Assay, a bias-controlled multiplex PCR. The source study handled its data this way. The number of nucleated cells in each sample was estimated from the amplification of reference gene primers within the assay. To quantify the absolute abundance of each unique TCRbeta CDR3 rearrangement, sequence reads were collapsed and filtered. Productive Simpson clonality was computed per sample as the square root of Simpson's diversity index over productive rearrangements. Drawn from immuneACCESS, this table holds only the in-frame rearrangements with V and J called that TCRdb kept. Clones are partly lost; checked studies trace under half to an unresolved V gene and leave the rest unexplained. The V and J calls and clone size are taken from that table; D and trimming were inferred from the DNA. Across this sample there are around 250,000 clones, with 85% to 90% seen only once. Of the sample, under 9% is held by the ten largest clones.

About this clone itself: No antigen is known for it. Per-base quality was not reported, and no clone a single base away is much larger than it.

CDR1 and CDR2 are read off the germline V gene as MNHEY and SVGEGT. Trimming takes 0 bases from V and 7 bases from J, and the germline ends sit 13 bases apart. The CDR3 contains 15 residues, cysteine and phenylalanine counted. The read is trimmed to its CDR3 DNA, 45 bases read in frame from base 1. The sample consisted of peripheral blood. This TCR derives from a woman aged 70-85 years with active or convalescent COVID-19. This sequence uses TRBV6-2 or TRBV6-3 and TRBJ1-5; no D gene call is confident. The CDR3 reads as follows: CASSYSPTLRQPQHF. The nucleotides are TGTGCCAGCAGTTACTCCCCCACTCTTAGACAGCCCCAGCATTTT.